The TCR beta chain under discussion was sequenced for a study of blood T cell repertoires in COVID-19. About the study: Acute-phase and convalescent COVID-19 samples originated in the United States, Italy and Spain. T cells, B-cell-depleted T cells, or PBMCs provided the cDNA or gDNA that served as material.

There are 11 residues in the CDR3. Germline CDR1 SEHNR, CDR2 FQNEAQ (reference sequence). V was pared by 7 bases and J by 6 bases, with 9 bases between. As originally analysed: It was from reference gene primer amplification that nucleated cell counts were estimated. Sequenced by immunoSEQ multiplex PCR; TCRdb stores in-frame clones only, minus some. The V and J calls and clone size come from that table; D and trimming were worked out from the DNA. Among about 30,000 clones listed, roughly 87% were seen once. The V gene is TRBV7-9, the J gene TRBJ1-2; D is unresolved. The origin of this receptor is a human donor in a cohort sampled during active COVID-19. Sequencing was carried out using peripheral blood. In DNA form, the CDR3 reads TGTGCCAGCACCCTCGGGGATGGCTACACCTTC. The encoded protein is CASTLGDGYTF.